This T cell receptor (beta chain) was retrieved from a study of blood T cell repertoires in COVID-19. In the study overall: The samples span acute and convalescent COVID-19 from the United States, Italy and Spain. Sample material is recorded as cDNA or gDNA derived from T cells, B-cell-depleted T cells, or PBMCs.

Original handling: Reference gene primer amplification gave nucleated cell count estimates. Some clones are missing from TCRdb's copy, which holds only in-frame ones; the method was immunoSEQ multiplex PCR. V, J and clone size are taken as reported in that table, and D and trimming were inferred from the DNA itself. The sample includes 150,000 to 200,000 clones, around 84% of them seen just once. Trimming took 4 bases from V and 4 from J; bases not matched to a gene: 11. The CDR3 has 16 residues. Per the germline V gene, CDR1 is SGHRS and CDR2 is YFSETQ. The genes are TRBV5-1 and TRBJ1-3; 7 bases align to TRBD1. Sequenced sample: peripheral blood. The clonotype originates from a woman of 80 years or more with acute or convalescent COVID-19. In nucleotides, the CDR3 is TGCGCCAGCAGCCCGCAACCCACGGGACAGGGAAACACCATATATTTT. Translating gives CASSPQPTGQGNTIYF.